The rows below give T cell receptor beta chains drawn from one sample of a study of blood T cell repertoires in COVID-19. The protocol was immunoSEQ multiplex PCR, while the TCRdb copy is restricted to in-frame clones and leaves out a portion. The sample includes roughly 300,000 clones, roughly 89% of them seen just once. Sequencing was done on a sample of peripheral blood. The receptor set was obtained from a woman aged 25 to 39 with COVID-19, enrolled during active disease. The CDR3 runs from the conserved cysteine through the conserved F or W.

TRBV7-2 CASSVRADNQPQHF
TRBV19 CASSGTSRGRFEKLFF
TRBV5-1 CASSLGHGNTIYF
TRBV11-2 CASSRLGQVGSPLHF
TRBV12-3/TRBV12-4 CASSLVKETQYF
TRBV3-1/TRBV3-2 CASSLGLAGGQNNEQFF
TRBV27 CASSGNLGQGGQLANYGYTF
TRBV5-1 CASSLGLETQYF
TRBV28 CASSLTTGGAFF
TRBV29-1 CSVKDTRSYEQYF
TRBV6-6 CASSPDWTGLWNQPQHF
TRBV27 CASSLHLPGQGSNYGYTF
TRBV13 CASSYGQGSNSPLHF
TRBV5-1 CASSSIERGPTGELFF
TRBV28 CASGQLPGAYGYTF
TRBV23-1 CASSRVQETQYF
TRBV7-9 CASSWGASGDTQYF
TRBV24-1 CATSDVKGLETGELFF
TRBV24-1 CATSRGEETQYF
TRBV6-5 CASSYLGQQTYGYTF
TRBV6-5 CASSLGRDTQYF
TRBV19 CASSLTGNSNQPQHF
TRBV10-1 CASTSLHF
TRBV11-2 CASRRQVNSGNTIYF
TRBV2 CASTRQGGLRGYTF
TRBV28 CASSPDVPRAYGYTF
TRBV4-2 CASSQDPSGGAGTGELFF
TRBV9 CASSVVGEVSGNTIYF
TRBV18 CASSLQGAIDGYTF
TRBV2 CASSELVRVYEQYF
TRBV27 CASSFLAGGSYEQYF
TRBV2 CASNQGFSGNTIYF
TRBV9 CASSVEFRGGSETQYF
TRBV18 CASSPMGAVYNEQFF
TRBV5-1 CASRPTGTLNTEAFF
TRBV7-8 CASSQRRDINYGYTF
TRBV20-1 CSAVFQEKLFF
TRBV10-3 CAIGGQDTVRGARETQYF
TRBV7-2 CASSPLTGAYEQYF
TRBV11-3 CASSFAPSGEQFF
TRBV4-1 CASSQLSGGYEQYF
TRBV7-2 CASSLLWGAEAFF
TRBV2 CASRQDRAYTIYF
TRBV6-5 CASSYSGQGMDGYTF
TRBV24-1 CATSDGAGGPRDTQYF
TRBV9 CASSVVVGNPGERQPQHF
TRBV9 CASSVRGIQGANEQFF
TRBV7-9 CASNRDSQETQYF
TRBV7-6 CASSSQTGSGNTIYF
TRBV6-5 CASLGTGASYEQYF
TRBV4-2 CASSQDLPGQETQYF
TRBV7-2 CASSPTGRRTEAFF
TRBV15 CATSKGGQLAYGYTF
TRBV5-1 CASSSSGVSYEQYF
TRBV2 CASRPGVGYGYTF
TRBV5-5 CASRSNYGYTF
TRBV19 CASSSQGNIQYF